This T cell receptor beta chain appears in the sequencing data of a study of shared clonotypes between healthy human individuals. About the research overall: The study used three CD4 naive, three CD4 memory, two CD8 naive and one CD8 memory plate per donor.

This table comes from immunoSEQ multiplex PCR, and its TCRdb copy is limited to in-frame clones, with some not included. The table records hundreds of thousands of clones, about 74% of them present only once. CD45RA-negative memory and CD45RA+ naive subsets were split from the CD4+ cells. The germline gives CDR1 KGHSH, CDR2 LQKENI. This CDR3 is built from 14 residues. Deletions cut 3 bases from V and 5 bases from J, with 13 bases between. The sequenced sample was memory CD4+ T cells sorted from blood. Sample subset: CD45RA-negative fraction. The source is a woman aged 25 to 39 in good health. The chain links TRBV18 to TRBJ2-5; D possibly corresponds to TRBD1 (5 bases). The CDR3, as DNA: TGTGCCAGCTCACCCGCTAGGGGCGCGGAGACCCAGTACTTC. Protein product: CASSPARGAETQYF. Supplemented by reference TRBV18 and TRBJ2-5, the full variable domain reads NAGVMQNPRHLVRRRGQEARLRCSPMKGHSHVYWYRQLPEEGLKFMVYLQKENIIDESGMPKERFSAEFPKEGPSILRIQQVVRGDSAAYFCASSPARGAETQYFGPGTRLLVL.